A selection of T cell receptor beta chains follows, all from one sample in a study of T cell changes during pregnancy in multiple sclerosis. Assay: immunoSEQ multiplex PCR; the TCRdb copy retains only in-frame clones and omits some. The sample has over 85,000 clones, approximately 90% seen once. The sequences come from peripheral blood, collected in the first trimester of pregnancy. These receptors all stem from a female donor in good health, enrolled as a control in a pregnancy study. Each CDR3 is given with its conserved first and last residue. Some rows have no size entry. The others give once, few or many, or a class for an expanded clone.

j_call | cdr3_length | clone_size | v_call | cdr3_aa
TRBJ2-2 | 15 | . | TRBV7-2 | CASRSGGANTGELFF
TRBJ2-5 | 13 | . | TRBV27 | CASRGPDKETQYF
TRBJ2-3 | 16 | . | TRBV9 | CASSVEGSGNTDTQYF
TRBJ2-1 | 13 | once | TRBV6-5 | CASARQGINEQFF
TRBJ1-5 | 16 | . | TRBV6-1 | CASSESRPLLNQPQHF
TRBJ1-4 | 15 | . | TRBV4-1 | CASSQHRGTNEKLFF
TRBJ2-3 | 16 | . | TRBV2 | CASSLALAGPTDTQYF
TRBJ2-7 | 12 | . | TRBV5-1 | CASSVGGNEQYF
TRBJ1-5 | 15 | . | TRBV6-6 | CASRDRDGSNQPQHF
TRBJ2-2 | 18 | . | TRBV4-2 | CASSQEGLAGGRAGELFF
TRBJ2-2 | 15 | . | TRBV27 | CASSGDRSNTGELFF
TRBJ2-1 | 16 | . | TRBV4-1 | CASSQDGRGSYNEQFF
TRBJ1-3 | 15 | few | TRBV4-1 | CASSQTATVGNTIYF